This paragraph reports one TCR beta chain. Its antigen specificity is not known. No much larger clone exists at a distance of one base, and base qualities are not known. The source of the sample is a study of cytomegalovirus exposure and HLA in healthy donors (dated by TCRdb to 2017 to 2019). The study in broad terms: In an earlier analysis of some 550 of the donors, approximately 260 Gb of sequence data and 90 million to 120 million unique TCR beta sequences from some 170 million T cells were reported. An early release covering approximately 600 HLA-typed donors comprised around 300 gigabases of sequencing data and approximately 80 million unique TCR sequences. Among the roughly 400 genotyped donors, approximately 76% belonged to the genetic ancestry cluster associated with self-reported Caucasian donors. The study was designed to test whether signatures of past pathogen exposure could be identified by cataloging public T cell receptors. Using immunosequencing, the study profiled T cell repertoires from around 670 subjects and related those repertoires to cytomegalovirus serostatus. Besides the first cohort of roughly 700 subjects, a separate validation cohort made up of around 120 different subjects was used. To predict cytomegalovirus infection status, the study combined high-throughput TCR immunosequencing, statistical association of individual TCRs with disease status, and machine learning. To study patterns of TCR occurrence, a later analysis re-analyzed previously published TCR beta repertoires from 600 to 750 donors and added high-resolution HLA genotyping. Rather than drawing on any new phenotypic data, the later analysis identified candidate immune exposures from TCR beta sequences and the way those sequences occurred across donors. An earlier analysis of several hundred of the donors used high-throughput TCR beta sequencing to judge whether each TCR beta V gene segment behaved as functional or pseudogenic. Donor age, sex, ethnicity and CMV serostatus were compiled together with the repertoire data. A later genetic analysis took genome-wide SNP genotypes for about 55% of the 666 donors and used that subset as a discovery cohort. Every discovery cohort repertoire had been produced on one sequencing platform. Both class I and class II loci were covered by HLA typing, at four-digit resolution. Typing coverage varied by locus: roughly 620-640 donors for A, B, C, DRB1 and DQB1; 500 to 550 for DQA1; 600 to 610 for DPA1; fewer than 480 for DPB1. About 5 DR-DQ haplotypes were handled as single units for association and clustering, since linkage in the cohort was strong. On average, around 230,000 unique TCR beta nucleotide sequences were sequenced per donor among fewer than 500 genotyped donors of the cohort, with around 19% of those sequences being non-productive.

What the work shows at the level of the full study, not this receptor alone: The authors suggested that the approach could potentially be extended to other disease states and immunological phenotypes. In a later analysis, HLA-associated TCR beta chains were found to be more clonally expanded and to have lower generation probabilities than equally common non-associated chains. While some public TCRs were present in many individuals, most TCR sequences turned up only very rarely across donors. Several of the top co-occurrence clusters appeared to be linked to parvovirus B19, influenza, CMV and Epstein-Barr virus, according to a later analysis. Strong co-occurrence of HLA alleles, especially DR and DQ, made assigning TCR associations to individual alleles difficult. Correlated functional status among segregating V segments might be attributable to linkage disequilibrium, but an unknown experimental factor could not be ruled out. The earlier analysis of approximately 560 of the donors excluded about 16 rarely observed V segments, including chromosome 9 orphons, because counts were too low. A later analysis found that TCR association rates varied across HLA loci, with DRB1 alleles showing the most associated TCRs and HLA-C alleles the fewest. Cytomegalovirus status was reported to be diagnosed by the classifier with high specificity and sensitivity in both the original and validation cohorts. Most CMV-associated TCR beta chains appeared to be HLA-restricted in a later analysis, and the HLA associations seemed to be driven largely by CMV exposure. The study gave a list of under 200 TCR beta chains associated with cytomegalovirus. In an earlier analysis of around 600 of the donors, most TCR beta V segments were observed in productive rearrangements about 87% or about 30% of the time, broadly matching IMGT annotations. Presence/absence analyses assumed roughly uniform sequencing depth across donors, an assumption that may not hold. V-gene and J-gene trimming of TCR beta chains was associated with a missense DCLRE1C variant in a later genetic analysis, and the association was replicated in an independent cohort. In vitro tests confirmed that a few of the cytomegalovirus-associated TCR beta chains recognize cytomegalovirus antigens. A further reported finding was that TCR beta sequences accurately predicted the HLA-A and HLA-B alleles for most subjects in the first cohort. In this cohort, only TCR beta chains were sequenced, and detectable features were limited by the absence of alpha or paired-chain data. Immune exposure information for the cohort was limited to CMV serostatus. Because HLA typing was missing for some donors at each locus, association tests included only the typed subset. The sequencing pipeline was judged likely to have produced a cluster of highly shared sequence variants as a technical artifact. A later analysis associated 16,951 TCR beta sequences with specific HLA alleles at a false discovery rate of 0.05. In a later genetic analysis, fewer N-insertions in productive TCRs were reported among donors in an Asian-associated ancestry cluster than the roughly 700-donor mean.

The method behind the library was the immunoSEQ multiplex PCR assay. For the multiplex PCR, a mixture combining 60 forward primers for TCR Vbeta segments and 13 reverse primers for TCR Jbeta segments was used. The CDR3 region of rearranged TCR beta genes was amplified from genomic DNA by a multiplex PCR assay. The amplified TCR beta libraries were sequenced on the Illumina HiSeq System as 87-base-pair reads. Per the authors' processing: Across the 666 repertoires, a later analysis counted tens of millions of unique TCR beta chains, roughly 11 million of which were shared by at least two donors. Raw reads were error-corrected and collapsed into unique sequences by a nearest-neighbor algorithm in which closely related sequences were merged to remove PCR and sequencing errors. To assign V, D and J gene segments, CDR3 sequences were aligned to IMGT reference sequences. For a sequence to be retained, a match of at least six nucleotides to both a V gene segment and a J gene segment was required. Rearrangements were classified as productive when the CDR3 lacked stop codons and remained in frame with V and J, and all other rearrangements were classified as non-productive. CDR3 was defined according to IMGT convention as the region running from the second conserved V-encoded cysteine to the conserved J-encoded phenylalanine. The earlier analysis of approximately 500 of the donors excluded sequences that lacked an unambiguous match to a single V gene segment. In an earlier analysis of 500 to 750 of the donors, V segments were called functional above 56.7% productive rearrangements and were called segregating when the between-donor standard deviation exceeded 5%. A statistical classification framework was built to diagnose cytomegalovirus status from the catalog of TCR beta chain sequences. In a later analysis, V and J genes were assigned by comparing TCR nucleotide sequences against IMGT/GENE-DB human TR gene sequences. In a later analysis, CDR3 sequences and most-parsimonious VDJ recombination scenarios were assigned using the TCRdist pipeline. In a later analysis, each TCR beta chain was defined by its CDR3 amino acid sequence together with its V-gene family, and reads without a unique V-gene family were excluded. In a later analysis, 500 to 650 highly shared, low-generation-probability nucleotide sequences were removed to address suspected cross-contamination and a sequencing artifact. A later analysis calculated a clonal expansion index for each public chain from normalized within-repertoire ranks of inferred template counts. A later analysis computed generation probabilities with a VDJ recombination model fitted to out-of-frame rearrangements, and checked the results against IGoR. In a later analysis, TCR-TCR, TCR-HLA and TCR-CMV co-occurrence was scored with hypergeometric tests, and a repertoire-size bias correction was applied to TCR pairs. To estimate false discovery rates, a later analysis permuted the HLA or CMV assignments 20 times. In a later analysis, co-occurring TCRs were grouped using DBSCAN, and TCRdist sequence similarity was added for clustering within HLA-allele-positive subsets. Repertoires with fewer than 30,000 or more than 120,000 public chains were left out of co-occurrence clustering, as were about 5 repertoires with anomalous nucleotide sharing. Drawn from immuneACCESS, this table holds only the in-frame rearrangements with V and J called that TCRdb kept. Clones are partly lost; checked studies trace under half to an unresolved V gene and leave the rest unexplained. V and J calls and clone size follow that table, whereas D and trimming were derived from the DNA. This sample lists about 150,000 clones; over 65% were detected once. Jointly, the top ten make up 10% to 15% of the sample.

The cohort consisted of approximately 690 healthy bone marrow donors. Cohort members were all nominally healthy when sampled, although unrecorded immune exposures were likely present. The donor tested CMV seropositive, placing the donor among the 250 to 300 seropositive members of the cohort. A peripheral blood sample was collected from each donor, and TCR beta sequencing was performed on peripheral blood mononuclear cells. The Qiagen DNeasy Blood Extraction Kit was used to extract genomic DNA from the blood cell samples. The sequence derives from a man aged 35-49 years in good health and CMV-seropositive. The specimen sequenced was PBMCs.

The bases read TGTGCCATCACTCCCGGAGGTCCGAACACCGGGGAGCTGTTTTTT. Its coded protein is CAITPGGPNTGELFF. The V gene is TRBV10-3 and the J gene is TRBJ2-2, and the D gene may be TRBD2, 5 bases matching. The CDR3 has 15 amino acids, counting the end cysteine and phenylalanine. The sequence is cut down to CDR3 DNA, 45 bases in frame from base 1. CDR1 and CDR2 are read off the germline V gene as ENHRY and SYGVKD. V sheds 7 bases and J sheds 0 bases, leaving 12 bases between their ends.